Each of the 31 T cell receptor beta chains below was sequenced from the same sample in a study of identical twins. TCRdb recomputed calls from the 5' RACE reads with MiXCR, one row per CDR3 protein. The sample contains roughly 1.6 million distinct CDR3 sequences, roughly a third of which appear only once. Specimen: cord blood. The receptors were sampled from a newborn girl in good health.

The CDR3 is CASRSDRALGTQYF. CDR3 nucleotide sequence: TGTGCCAGCAGGTCGGACAGGGCGTTAGGTACGCAGTATTTT. V is TRBV2 and J is TRBJ2-3; 8 nucleotides align to TRBD1. Germline lookup yields CDR1 SNHLY and CDR2 FYNNEI. V gave up 6 bases and J gave up 8 bases; unmatched junction bases: 10. This CDR3 spans 14 amino acids.

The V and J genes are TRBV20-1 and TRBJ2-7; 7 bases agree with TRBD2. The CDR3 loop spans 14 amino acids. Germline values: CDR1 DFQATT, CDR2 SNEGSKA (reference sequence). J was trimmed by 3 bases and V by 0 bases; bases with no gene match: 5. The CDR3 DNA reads TGCAGTGCTAGAGATCTTCGGGGGGTCTACGAGCAGTACTTC. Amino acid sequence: CSARDLRGVYEQYF.

The CDR3 loop reads CASEEGESYNEQFF. In DNA form, the CDR3 reads TGTGCCAGCGAGGAAGGAGAATCCTACAATGAGCAGTTCTTC. The rearrangement joins TRBV28 to TRBJ2-1; no reliable D call. The CDR3 spans 14 residues. Trimming cost V 8 bases and J 1 base, with 12 bases left between them. Germline assignment: CDR1 MDHEN and CDR2 SYDVKM.

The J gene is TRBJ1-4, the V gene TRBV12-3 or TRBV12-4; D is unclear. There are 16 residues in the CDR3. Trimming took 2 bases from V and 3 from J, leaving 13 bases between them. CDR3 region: CASSLQALFPNEKLFF. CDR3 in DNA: TGTGCCAGCAGTTTACAGGCCCTATTTCCTAATGAAAAACTGTTTTTT.

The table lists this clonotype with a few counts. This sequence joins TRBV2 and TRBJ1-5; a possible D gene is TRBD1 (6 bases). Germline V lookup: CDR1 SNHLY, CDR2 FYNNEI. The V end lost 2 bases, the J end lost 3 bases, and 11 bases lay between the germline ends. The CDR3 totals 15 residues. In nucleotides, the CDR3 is TGTGCCAGCAGTGAACAGGGGAGGGTCAATCAGCCCCAGCATTTT. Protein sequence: CASSEQGRVNQPQHF.

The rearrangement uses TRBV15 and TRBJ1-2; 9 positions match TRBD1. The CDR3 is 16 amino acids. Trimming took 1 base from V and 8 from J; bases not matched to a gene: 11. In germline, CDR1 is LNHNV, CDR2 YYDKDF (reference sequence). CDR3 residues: CATSRGSIRQGGGYTF. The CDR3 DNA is TGTGCCACCAGCAGAGGGTCTATTAGACAGGGGGGCGGCTACACCTTC.

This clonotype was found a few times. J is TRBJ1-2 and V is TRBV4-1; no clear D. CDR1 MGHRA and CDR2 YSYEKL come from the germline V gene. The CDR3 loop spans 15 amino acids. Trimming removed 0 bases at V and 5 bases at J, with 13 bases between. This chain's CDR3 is CASSQDPWLPYGYTF. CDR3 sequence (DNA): TGCGCCAGCAGCCAAGATCCGTGGCTCCCTTATGGCTACACCTTC.

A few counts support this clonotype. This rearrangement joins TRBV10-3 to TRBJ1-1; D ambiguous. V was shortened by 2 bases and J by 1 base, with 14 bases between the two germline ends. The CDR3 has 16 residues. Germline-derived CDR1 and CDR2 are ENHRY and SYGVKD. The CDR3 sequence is CAISESPFIRNTEAFF. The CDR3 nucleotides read TGTGCCATCAGTGAGAGTCCGTTTATTAGGAACACTGAAGCTTTCTTT.

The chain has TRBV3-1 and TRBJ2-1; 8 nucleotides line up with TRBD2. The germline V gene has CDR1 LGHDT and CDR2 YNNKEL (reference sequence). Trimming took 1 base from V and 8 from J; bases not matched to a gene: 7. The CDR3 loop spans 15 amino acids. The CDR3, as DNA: TGTGCCAGCAGCCAAGGTGGTAGCGGGAATCATGAGCAGTTCTTC. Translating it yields CASSQGGSGNHEQFF.

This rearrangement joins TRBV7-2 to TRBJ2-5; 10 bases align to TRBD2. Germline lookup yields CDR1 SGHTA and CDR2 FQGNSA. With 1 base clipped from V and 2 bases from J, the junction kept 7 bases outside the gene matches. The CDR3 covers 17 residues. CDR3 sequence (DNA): TGTGCCAGCAGCTTAGGAGCGGGGGGGGACATGCAAGAGACCCAGTACTTC. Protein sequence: CASSLGAGGDMQETQYF.

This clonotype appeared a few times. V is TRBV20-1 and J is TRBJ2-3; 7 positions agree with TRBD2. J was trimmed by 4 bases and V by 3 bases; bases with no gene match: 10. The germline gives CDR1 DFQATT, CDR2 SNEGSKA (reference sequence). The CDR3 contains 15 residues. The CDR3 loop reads CSASLAERRADTQYF. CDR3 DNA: TGCAGTGCTAGTCTAGCGGAAAGGCGGGCAGATACGCAGTATTTT.

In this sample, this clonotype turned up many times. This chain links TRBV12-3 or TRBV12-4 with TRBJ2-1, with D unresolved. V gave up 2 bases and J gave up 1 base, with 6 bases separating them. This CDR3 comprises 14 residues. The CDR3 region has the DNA TGTGCCAGCAGTTTATCGTTTTCCTACAATGAGCAGTTCTTC. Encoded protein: CASSLSFSYNEQFF.

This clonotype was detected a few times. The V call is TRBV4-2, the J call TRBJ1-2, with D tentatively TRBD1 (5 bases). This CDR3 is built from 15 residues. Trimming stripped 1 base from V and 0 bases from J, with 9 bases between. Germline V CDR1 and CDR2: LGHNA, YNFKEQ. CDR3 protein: CASSQAGPPNYGYTF. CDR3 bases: TGTGCCAGCAGCCAAGCAGGGCCTCCTAACTATGGCTACACCTTC.

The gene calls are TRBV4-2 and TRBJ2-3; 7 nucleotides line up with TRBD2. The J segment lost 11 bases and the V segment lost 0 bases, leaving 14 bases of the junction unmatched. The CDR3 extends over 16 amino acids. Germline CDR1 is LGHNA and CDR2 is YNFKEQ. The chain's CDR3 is CASSQDERGLGFGQYF. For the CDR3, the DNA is TGTGCCAGCAGCCAAGATGAGCGGGGACTTGGGTTTGGGCAGTATTTT.

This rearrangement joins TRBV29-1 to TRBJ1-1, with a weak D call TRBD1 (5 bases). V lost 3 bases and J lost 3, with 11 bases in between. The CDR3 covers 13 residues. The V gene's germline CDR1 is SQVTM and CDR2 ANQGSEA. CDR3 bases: TGCAGCGTTGAGGGGGGTTGGGACACTGAAGCTTTCTTT. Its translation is CSVEGGWDTEAFF.

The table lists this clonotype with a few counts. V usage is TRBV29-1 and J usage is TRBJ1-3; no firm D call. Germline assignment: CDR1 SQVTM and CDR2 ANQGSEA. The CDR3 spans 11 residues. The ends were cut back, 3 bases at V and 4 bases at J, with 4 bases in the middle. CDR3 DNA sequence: TGCAGCGTTGATTCCGGAAACACCATATATTTT. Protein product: CSVDSGNTIYF.

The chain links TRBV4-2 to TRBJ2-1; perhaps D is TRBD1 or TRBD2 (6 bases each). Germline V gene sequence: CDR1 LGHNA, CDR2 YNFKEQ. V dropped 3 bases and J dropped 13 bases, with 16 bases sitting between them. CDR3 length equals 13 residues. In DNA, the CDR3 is TGTGCCAGCAGCCAGGGGGGCGCGGAGACCCAGTTCTTC. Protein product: CASSQGGAETQFF.

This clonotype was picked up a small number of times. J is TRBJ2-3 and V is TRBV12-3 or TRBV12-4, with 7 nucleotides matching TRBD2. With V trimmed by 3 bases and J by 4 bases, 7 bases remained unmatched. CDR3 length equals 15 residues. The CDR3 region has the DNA TGTGCCAGCAGTTTCTGGGAGGGAGGGCCAGATACGCAGTATTTT. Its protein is CASSFWEGGPDTQYF.

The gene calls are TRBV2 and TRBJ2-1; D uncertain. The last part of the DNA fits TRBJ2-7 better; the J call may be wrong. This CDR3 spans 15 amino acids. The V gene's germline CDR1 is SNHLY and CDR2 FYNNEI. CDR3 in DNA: TGTGCCAGCAGTGTAGAACGAAGTTCCTACAATGAGCAGTACTTC. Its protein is CASSVERSSYNEQYF.

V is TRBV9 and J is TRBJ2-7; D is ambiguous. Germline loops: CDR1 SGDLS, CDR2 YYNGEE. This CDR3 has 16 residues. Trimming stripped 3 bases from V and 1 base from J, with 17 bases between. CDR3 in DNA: TGTGCCAGCAGCGGTCATCCAACAGTGGGGTCCTACGAGCAGTACTTC. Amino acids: CASSGHPTVGSYEQYF.

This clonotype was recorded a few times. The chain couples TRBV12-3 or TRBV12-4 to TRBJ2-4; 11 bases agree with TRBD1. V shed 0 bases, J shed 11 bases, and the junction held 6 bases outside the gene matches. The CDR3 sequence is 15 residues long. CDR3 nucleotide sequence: TGTGCCAGCAGTTTAGCCCGTAGGGGACAGGGGGTTCAGTACTTC. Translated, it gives CASSLARRGQGVQYF.

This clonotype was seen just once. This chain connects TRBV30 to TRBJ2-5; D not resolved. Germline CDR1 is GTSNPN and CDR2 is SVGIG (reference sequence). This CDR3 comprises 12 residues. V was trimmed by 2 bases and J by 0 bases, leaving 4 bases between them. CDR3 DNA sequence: TGTGCCTGGAGTCTAGACCAAGAGACCCAGTACTTC. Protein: CAWSLDQETQYF.

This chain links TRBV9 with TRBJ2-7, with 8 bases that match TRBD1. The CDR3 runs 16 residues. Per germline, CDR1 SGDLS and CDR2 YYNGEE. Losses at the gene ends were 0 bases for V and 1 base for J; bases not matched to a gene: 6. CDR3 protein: CASSVGSGGGSYEQYF. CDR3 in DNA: TGTGCCAGCAGCGTAGGTTCAGGGGGCGGATCCTACGAGCAGTACTTC. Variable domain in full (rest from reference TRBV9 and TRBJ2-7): DSGVTQTPKHLITATGQRVTLRCSPRSGDLSVYWYQQSLDQGLQFLIQYYNGEERAKGNILERFSAQQFPDLHSELNLSSLELGDSALYFCASSVGSGGGSYEQYFGPGTRLTVT.

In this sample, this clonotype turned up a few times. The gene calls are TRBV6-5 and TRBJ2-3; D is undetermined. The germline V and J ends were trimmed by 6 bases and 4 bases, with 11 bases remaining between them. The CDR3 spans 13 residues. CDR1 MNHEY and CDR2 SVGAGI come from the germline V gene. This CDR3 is CASSPFRADTQYF. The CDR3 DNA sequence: TGTGCCAGCAGCCCGTTTCGGGCAGATACGCAGTATTTT.

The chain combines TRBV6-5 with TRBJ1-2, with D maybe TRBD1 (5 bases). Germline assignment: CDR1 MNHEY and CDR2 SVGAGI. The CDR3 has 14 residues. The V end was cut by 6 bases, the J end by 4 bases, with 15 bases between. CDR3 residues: CASSRERGIYGYTF. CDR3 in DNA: TGTGCCAGCAGCCGGGAGAGGGGTATCTATGGCTACACCTTC.

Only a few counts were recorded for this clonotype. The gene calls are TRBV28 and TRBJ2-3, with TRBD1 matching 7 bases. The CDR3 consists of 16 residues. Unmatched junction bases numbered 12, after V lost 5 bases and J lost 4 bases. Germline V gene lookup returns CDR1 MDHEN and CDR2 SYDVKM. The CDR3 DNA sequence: TGTGCCAGCAGTCCCCACAGGGGCGCGGAGGCAGATACGCAGTATTTT. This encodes CASSPHRGAEADTQYF.

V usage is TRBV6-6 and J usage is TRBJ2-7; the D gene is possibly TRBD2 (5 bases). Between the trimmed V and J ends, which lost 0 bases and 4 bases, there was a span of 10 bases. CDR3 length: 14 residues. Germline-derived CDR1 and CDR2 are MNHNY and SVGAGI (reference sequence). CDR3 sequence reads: CASSYSAGGYEQYF. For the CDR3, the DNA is TGTGCCAGCAGTTACTCGGCAGGCGGGTACGAGCAGTACTTC.

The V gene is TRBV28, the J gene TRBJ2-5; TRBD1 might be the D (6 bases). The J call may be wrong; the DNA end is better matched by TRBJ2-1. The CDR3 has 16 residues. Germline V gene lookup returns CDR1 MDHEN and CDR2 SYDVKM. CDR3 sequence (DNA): TGTGCCAGCAGTTTACCCGGACAGCTTTACCAAGAGACCCAGTTCTTC. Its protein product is CASSLPGQLYQETQFF.

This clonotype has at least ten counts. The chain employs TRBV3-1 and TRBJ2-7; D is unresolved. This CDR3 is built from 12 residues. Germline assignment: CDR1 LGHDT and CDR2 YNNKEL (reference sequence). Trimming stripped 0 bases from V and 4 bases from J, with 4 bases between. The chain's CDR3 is CASSQDQYEQYF. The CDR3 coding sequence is TGTGCCAGCAGCCAAGACCAGTACGAGCAGTACTTC.

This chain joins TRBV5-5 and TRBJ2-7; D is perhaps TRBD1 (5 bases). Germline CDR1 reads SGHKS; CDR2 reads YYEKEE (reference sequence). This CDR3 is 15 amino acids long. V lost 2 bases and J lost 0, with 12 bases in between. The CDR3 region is CASSFQGLSSYEQYF. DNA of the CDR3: TGTGCCAGCAGCTTCCAGGGTCTTAGCTCCTACGAGCAGTACTTC. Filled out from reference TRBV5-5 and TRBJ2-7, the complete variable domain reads DAGVTQSPTHLIKTRGQQVTLRCSPISGHKSVSWYQQVLGQGPQFIFQYYEKEERGRGNFPDRFSARQFPNYSSELNVNALLLGDSALYLCASSFQGLSSYEQYFGPGTRLTVT.

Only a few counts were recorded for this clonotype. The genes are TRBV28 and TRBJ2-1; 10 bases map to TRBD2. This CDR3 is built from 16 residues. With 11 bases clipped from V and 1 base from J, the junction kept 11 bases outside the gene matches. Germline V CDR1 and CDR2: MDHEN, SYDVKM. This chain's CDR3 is CAASGAGGFSYNEQFF. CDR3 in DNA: TGTGCCGCATCAGGAGCGGGAGGGTTTTCCTACAATGAGCAGTTCTTC.